This TCR beta chain is drawn from a study of shared clonotypes between healthy human individuals. The junction had 15 bases not matched to a gene; V was cut back by 5 bases and J by 9 bases. Germline V gene lookup returns CDR1 MDHEN and CDR2 SYDVKM. CDR3 size: 16 residues. Profiling relied on immunoSEQ multiplex PCR, and the TCRdb table lists in-frame clones only, not all of them. The repertoire includes 560,000 or so clones, approximately 96% of them detected once, and less than 0.13% sits in the top ten. The naive CD8 population came from CD45RO-negative cells selected for CCR7, without terminally differentiated effector memory CD45RA+ cells.

The TCR was taken from a woman aged 30 to 39 in good health. The rearrangement uses TRBV28 and TRBJ2-4; 8 nucleotides match TRBD1. Sequencing was carried out using naive CD8+ T cells sorted from blood. The CDR3 spells CASSIRQGRPPGIQYF. CDR3 nucleotides: TGTGCCAGCAGTATCCGACAGGGGCGACCTCCGGGCATTCAGTACTTC.